This T cell receptor (beta chain) was recorded in a study of cytomegalovirus exposure and HLA in healthy donors. Notes on the study in general: In a later analysis, HLA-associated TCR beta chains were more clonally expanded than equally common others. In vitro work confirmed that three CMV-associated chains recognize CMV antigens. Roughly even sequencing depth across donors was the assumption behind the presence/absence analyses. Most CMV-associated TCR beta chains were later found to appear HLA-restricted.

V shed 11 bases and J 1 base; nucleotides not matched to a gene: 11. Germline V lookup: CDR1 SEHNR, CDR2 FQNEAQ (reference sequence). This CDR3 region has 16 residues. A multiplex PCR was run with 60 Vbeta primers and 13 Jbeta primers. Sequencing used immunoSEQ multiplex PCR; TCRdb keeps in-frame clones, though not all of them. The sample lists some 180,000 clones, around 76% occurring once. Notes on this clone: Its antigen is as yet unknown.

The receptor comes from a woman aged 30 to 39 in good health and CMV-seropositive. Sequencing was done on a sample of PBMCs. The chain combines TRBV7-9 with TRBJ1-4; 9 bases agree with TRBD1. The CDR3 spells CAVETTGGQTNEKLFF. Here the CDR3 DNA reads TGTGCCGTAGAGACGACAGGGGGTCAAACTAATGAAAAACTGTTTTTT.